The rows below give T cell receptor beta chains drawn from one sample of a study of T cell repertoires in cytomegalovirus infection. The antigens these receptors bind are not known. Each CDR3 protein is one row after TCRdb ran MiXCR on the reads. Here the sample spans about 60,000 distinct CDR3 sequences, about a third being singletons. Sequencing was carried out using PBMCs, sequenced either directly or after in vitro stimulation (not recorded which). All receptors come from a human donor in good health (CMV status not recorded). Some clones in this sample may be carry-over from other donors' samples. Both conserved end residues are part of each CDR3. A D gene is named only where the DNA matches it firmly. Clone sizes are given selectively: once, few, many, or a class where the clone is expanded.

>-|TRBV7-2|few|TRBJ2-2
TGTGCCAGCAGACCCACAGGTTCCGGGGAGCTGTTTTTT
CASRPTGSGELFF
>-|TRBV25-1|-|TRBJ1-1
TGTGCCAGCCACCCGAGGGGTCGGGTGGATGAAGCTTTCTTT
CASHPRGRVDEAFF
>-|TRBV28|-|TRBJ1-2
TGTGCCAGCAGCCGATGGGTGGGCTACACCTTC
CASSRWVGYTF
>-|TRBV7-9|-|TRBJ2-7
TGTGCCAGCAGCCCCAGGGGGGGGTTCGACGAGCAGTACTTC
CASSPRGGFDEQYF
>TRBD2|TRBV6-1|-|TRBJ2-7
TGTGCCAGCAGGCCGAAGCGGGGGAGCTCCTACGAGCAGTACTTC
CASRPKRGSSYEQYF
>TRBD2|TRBV7-9|few|TRBJ2-5
TGTGCCAGCAGCTGGGACTATCAAGAGACCCAGTACTTC
CASSWDYQETQYF
>TRBD2|TRBV6-2/TRBV6-3|few|TRBJ2-1
TGTGCCAGCAGTTTGGGGCTAGCGGGAGAGTACAATGAGCAGTTCTTC
CASSLGLAGEYNEQFF
>TRBD1|TRBV6-1|-|TRBJ1-3
TGTGCCAGCAGTGAACGGACAGGGTCTGGAAACACCATATATTTT
CASSERTGSGNTIYF
>-|TRBV6-2/TRBV6-3|-|TRBJ2-5
TGTGCCAGCAGTTACCTTTTATCGGGCGACCAAGAGACCCAGTACTTC
CASSYLLSGDQETQYF
>-|TRBV6-1|few|TRBJ2-1
TGTGCCAGCAGTGAGGAGGCCTCGGGCAATGAGCAGTTCTTC
CASSEEASGNEQFF
>-|TRBV20-1|-|TRBJ1-1
TGCAGTGTCACTGAAGCTTTCTTT
CSVTEAFF
>-|TRBV2|-|TRBJ2-1
TGTGCCAGCAGTGATCTTAGCGGTCAGCGCTACAATGAGCAGTTCTTC
CASSDLSGQRYNEQFF
>-|TRBV19|-|TRBJ2-3
TGTGCCAGTAGTCCACCGGCACTCAGAACGCAGTATTTT
CASSPPALRTQYF
>TRBD2|TRBV5-4|-|TRBJ2-7
TGTGCCAGCAGGAACCGACTAGCGGGGGGCCAGGACGAGCAGTACTTC
CASRNRLAGGQDEQYF
>TRBD1|TRBV3-1|-|TRBJ2-7
TGTGCCAGCAGCCGATACCCATGGACAGGGGGCTCGTACGAGCAGTACTTC
CASSRYPWTGGSYEQYF
>-|TRBV12-3/TRBV12-4|few|TRBJ1-1
TGTGCCAGCAGTTCTACCCGGGCCCCCACTGAAGCTTTCTTT
CASSSTRAPTEAFF
>-|TRBV27|-|TRBJ2-5
TGTGCCAGTGCGAACAACGGCGTGGAAGAGACCCAGTACTTC
CASANNGVEETQYF
>TRBD2|TRBV20-1|few|TRBJ2-7
TGCAGTGCAGACCTCAGCGGGGGGCTTACCCACGAGCAGTACTTC
CSADLSGGLTHEQYF
>TRBD2|TRBV4-1|few|TRBJ2-3
TGCGCCAGCAGCCGAGGGACTAGCGGTACACGTAAGGAGCAGTATTTT
CASSRGTSGTRKEQYF
>-|TRBV20-1|-|TRBJ1-5
TGCAGTGCTACCAGCGGCGGGGGATCTGACCAGCCCCAGCATTTT
CSATSGGGSDQPQHF
>-|TRBV27|-|TRBJ2-3
TGTGCCAGCACCACAGGCGCAGATACGCAGTATTTT
CASTTGADTQYF
>-|TRBV5-1|-|TRBJ2-3
TGCGCCAGCAGCCCCGACTTGGCTTCCAGGAGGGGCACAGATACGCAGTATTTT
CASSPDLASRRGTDTQYF
>TRBD2|TRBV25-1|few|TRBJ2-1
TGTGCCAGCAGTGACCTTCGACTAGCGGGAGTAAGGTCGGGTGAGCAGTTCTTC
CASSDLRLAGVRSGEQFF
>-|TRBV2|few|TRBJ1-6
TGTGCCAGCAGTTTAGACGCGGAGTATAATTCACCCCTCCACTTT
CASSLDAEYNSPLHF
>TRBD2|TRBV6-6|-|TRBJ2-3
TGTGCCAGCAGTTACGTTTGGCTAGCGGGCACAGATACGCAGTATTTT
CASSYVWLAGTDTQYF
>TRBD2|TRBV4-1|-|TRBJ2-5
TGCGCCAGCAGCCCGCGGGAGAGTCTGACCCAGTACTTC
CASSPRESLTQYF
>-|TRBV7-9|-|TRBJ1-1
TGTGCCAGCAGCTCCGGACAGCTGAACACTGAAGCTTTCTTT
CASSSGQLNTEAFF
>-|TRBV12-3/TRBV12-4|few|TRBJ1-5
TGTGCCAGCAGTTTGGGGAATCAGCCCCAGCATTTT
CASSLGNQPQHF
>-|TRBV5-4|-|TRBJ1-1
TGTGCCAGCAGCTTGGGTCCGGAAGCTTTCTTT
CASSLGPEAFF
>TRBD1|TRBV7-2|few|TRBJ1-3
TGTGCCAGCAGCTTTGACAGGGTTGGCACCATATATTTT
CASSFDRVGTIYF
>-|TRBV6-1|-|TRBJ2-1
TGTGCCAGCAGTCCGACAGGATCGAATGAGCAGTTCTTC
CASSPTGSNEQFF
>TRBD1|TRBV6-1|-|TRBJ1-1
TGTGCCAGCAGTGATCCAGGGGGGGAGTACACTGAAGCTTTCTTT
CASSDPGGEYTEAFF
>-|TRBV12-3/TRBV12-4|few|TRBJ2-1
TGTGCCAGCAGCATGGCGGGTCCCTCCTACAATGAGCAGTTCTTC
CASSMAGPSYNEQFF
>-|TRBV5-1|-|TRBJ2-1
TGCGCCAGCAGCTTGGCCAATGACAATGAGCAGTTCTTC
CASSLANDNEQFF
>-|TRBV20-1|-|TRBJ2-3
TGCAGTGCTAATACAGGTACAACAGATACGCAGTATTTT
CSANTGTTDTQYF
>-|TRBV7-6|few|TRBJ2-5
TGTGCCAGCAGCTTAACCGGGGGCCAAGAGACCCAGTACTTC
CASSLTGGQETQYF
>-|TRBV19|-|TRBJ2-6
TGTGCCACCCGGAATCGGGGTACTATTCCTGGGGCCAACGTCCTGACTTTC
CATRNRGTIPGANVLTF
>TRBD1|TRBV7-2|-|TRBJ1-1
TGTGCCAGCAGCCGGGACAGGGGGCTTACTGAAGCTTTCTTT
CASSRDRGLTEAFF
>TRBD1|TRBV6-1|-|TRBJ1-5
TGTGCCAGCAGTGAACAACCTGGGACAGGGGGCTTCAGTCAGCCCCAGCATTTT
CASSEQPGTGGFSQPQHF
>-|TRBV5-3|-|TRBJ2-3
TGTGCCACCTCCCACCCGAGCCTTCCAGATACGCAGTATTTT
CATSHPSLPDTQYF
>-|TRBV20-1|-|TRBJ2-3
TGCAGTGCTGGGACAACTGGGGGGTTAGCAGATACGCAGTATTTT
CSAGTTGGLADTQYF
>-|TRBV12-3/TRBV12-4|few|TRBJ2-1
TGTGCCAGCAGTCCCACGGGGCTTAACAATGAGCAGTTCTTC
CASSPTGLNNEQFF
>-|TRBV7-2|many|TRBJ2-1
TGTGCCAGCAGCCAAAGGGGGGGGGGTGAGCAGTTCTTC
CASSQRGGGEQFF